The 20 T cell receptor beta chains below were found in one sample sequenced in a study of blood T cell repertoires in COVID-19. The protocol was immunoSEQ multiplex PCR, while the TCRdb copy is restricted to in-frame clones and leaves out a portion. The table lists about 200,000 clones, about nine tenths of them singletons, with less than 1.5% in the top ten. Source material: PBMCs or T cells enriched from blood (not recorded which). The source is a young man who had recovered from COVID-19.

In this sample, this clone turned up once. The chain carries TRBV7-6 and TRBJ2-1; D possibly corresponds to TRBD2 (6 bases). Deletions cut 5 bases from V and 6 bases from J, with 26 bases between. This CDR3 spans 18 amino acids. Germline CDR1 and CDR2: SGHVS and FNYEAQ. This CDR3 reads CASSLLGGGFVTGNEQFF. The CDR3 nucleotides are TGTGCCAGCAGCCTACTTGGGGGAGGTTTTGTTACGGGCAATGAGCAGTTCTTC.

The V gene is TRBV10-3, the J gene TRBJ1-2; D is possibly TRBD1 (6 bases). The V and J ends lost 3 bases and 3 bases respectively, with 8 bases between them. Germline V gene sequence: CDR1 ENHRY, CDR2 SYGVKD. CDR3 size: 13 residues. This chain's CDR3 is CAISEGGYYGYTF. In DNA, the CDR3 is TGTGCCATCAGTGAAGGGGGTTACTATGGCTACACCTTC.

This chain connects TRBV6-2 or TRBV6-3 to TRBJ2-4; D is perhaps TRBD1 (5 bases). V lost 5 bases to trimming and J lost 3 bases, with 14 bases between them. From germline, CDR1 is MNHEY and CDR2 SVGEGT. This CDR3 is 15 amino acids long. The CDR3 loop is CASSLHLRGKNIQYF. The CDR3 DNA reads as TGTGCCAGCAGTCTACATCTTAGGGGCAAAAACATTCAGTACTTC.

The V call is TRBV19, the J call TRBJ1-1; the match to TRBD1 covers 8 bases. This CDR3 has 13 amino acids. Germline V gives CDR1 LNHDA, CDR2 SQIVND (reference sequence). V gave up 4 bases and J gave up 5 bases; unmatched junction bases: 3. This chain's CDR3 is CASSTGGGTEAFF. DNA for the CDR3: TGTGCCAGTAGTACAGGGGGCGGAACTGAAGCTTTCTTT.

In its sample, this clone was seen a few times. The chain recombines TRBV5-1 with TRBJ1-2; 7 positions agree with TRBD1. CDR3 length: 15 amino acids. Germline V lookup: CDR1 SGHRS, CDR2 YFSETQ. J was trimmed by 1 base and V by 7 bases; bases with no gene match: 10. CDR3 region: CASGPGTASNYGYTF. CDR3 in DNA: TGCGCCAGCGGACCAGGGACAGCGAGTAACTATGGCTACACCTTC.

The chain combines TRBV10-1 with TRBJ2-2, with 10 bases aligning to TRBD1. After removal of 4 bases from V and 3 bases from J, the junction contained 2 bases not matched to a gene. The germline gives CDR1 WNHNN, CDR2 SYGVQD (reference sequence). The length of the CDR3 is 15 residues. The CDR3 spells CASSAGTGDTGELFF. CDR3 DNA sequence: TGCGCCAGCAGTGCCGGGACAGGGGACACCGGGGAGCTGTTTTTT.

This sequence joins TRBV7-2 and TRBJ1-2; TRBD1 matches at 7 bases. CDR3 size: 17 residues. V lost 0 bases, J lost 4 bases, and 11 bases stayed unmatched. Germline V gives CDR1 SGHTA, CDR2 FQGNSA. The CDR3 DNA follows: TGTGCCAGCAGCTTAGCGCGGGGGGAAGGACAGGTCTATGGCTACACCTTC. It encodes CASSLARGEGQVYGYTF.

The chain combines TRBV29-1 with TRBJ1-2; 8 positions agree with TRBD1. Germline loops: CDR1 SQVTM, CDR2 ANQGSEA. CDR3 length equals 13 residues. The V and J ends lost 6 bases and 8 bases, in that order; junction bases with no gene match: 11. The CDR3 DNA reads as TGCAGCGTCATTGGACAGGGCAGGGAAGGCTACACCTTC. Protein product: CSVIGQGREGYTF.

This clone was observed once. V and J are TRBV19 and TRBJ2-1, with 7 bases lining up with TRBD1. This CDR3 is built from 15 residues. Germline values: CDR1 LNHDA, CDR2 SQIVND (reference sequence). The V gene end was trimmed by 7 bases and the J gene end by 6 bases; junction bases not matched to a gene: 12. The CDR3 region has the DNA TGTGCCAGTACCTCCCCTCGGCAGGGGGTCAATGAGCAGTTCTTC. Amino acid sequence: CASTSPRQGVNEQFF. Filled out from reference TRBV19 and TRBJ2-1, the complete variable domain reads DGGITQSPKYLFRKEGQNVTLSCEQNLNHDAMYWYRQDPGQGLRLIYYSQIVNDFQKGDIAEGYSVSREKKESFPLTVTSAQKNPTAFYLCASTSPRQGVNEQFFGPGTRLTVL.

V and J are TRBV27 and TRBJ1-1; D call uncertain. V lost 3 bases and J 5 bases, leaving 16 bases between the germline ends. The CDR3 loop spans 15 amino acids. The V gene's germline CDR1 is MNHEY and CDR2 SMNVEV (reference sequence). CDR3 nucleotides: TGTGCCAGCAGTTTCCGCGGGTCCACGCTAACTGAAGCTTTCTTT. Its protein product is CASSFRGSTLTEAFF.

CDR3 residues: CASSGDTVYGYTF. The CDR3 DNA follows: TGTGCCAGCAGTGGGGACACCGTCTATGGCTACACCTTC. The chain is built from TRBV27 and TRBJ1-2, with D tentatively TRBD1 (6 bases). Trimming cost V 5 bases and J 4 bases, with 11 bases left between them. Germline assignment: CDR1 MNHEY and CDR2 SMNVEV (reference sequence). The CDR3 totals 13 residues.

This clone has only one observation. This chain links TRBV27 with TRBJ2-5; D not certain. The germline V gene encodes CDR1 MNHEY and CDR2 SMNVEV (reference sequence). The V and J ends lost 3 bases and 3 bases respectively, with 14 bases between them. The CDR3 is 15 amino acids. The CDR3 nucleotides read TGTGCCAGCAGTTTGAGGCGCCCTGAGAAAGAGACCCAGTACTTC. Translation: CASSLRRPEKETQYF.

The chain recombines TRBV6-5 with TRBJ2-7; a possible D gene is TRBD2 (5 bases). Per the germline V gene, CDR1 is MNHEY and CDR2 is SVGAGI. The CDR3 totals 14 residues. V lost 1 base, J lost 6 bases, and 13 bases lay in between. For the CDR3, the DNA is TGTGCCAGCAGTTACTACCGGTCGGGGAGCGAGCAGTACTTC. It translates to CASSYYRSGSEQYF.

V is TRBV7-8 and J is TRBJ2-7, with TRBD1 as a possible D gene (6 bases). CDR3 length: 12 amino acids. V was clipped by 5 bases and J by 9 bases, with 14 bases between them. CDR1 is SGHVS and CDR2 is FQNEAQ in the germline V gene. DNA of the CDR3: TGTGCCAGCAGCACTACAGGGTCAGCGCAGTACTTC. As protein: CASSTTGSAQYF.

The gene calls are TRBV7-9 and TRBJ1-6; 10 positions agree with TRBD1. From germline, CDR1 is SEHNR and CDR2 FQNEAQ (reference sequence). The CDR3 consists of 17 residues. J lost 3 bases, V lost 5 bases, and 7 bases had no gene match. CDR3 in amino acids: CASSDPTGGVYNSPLHF. CDR3 in DNA: TGTGCCAGCAGCGACCCGACAGGGGGCGTCTATAATTCACCCCTCCACTTT. Variable domain in full (rest from reference TRBV7-9 and TRBJ1-6): DTGVSQNPRHKITKRGQNVTFRCDPISEHNRLYWYRQTLGQGPEFLTYFQNEAQLEKSRLLSDRFSAERPKGSFSTLEIQRTEQGDSAMYLCASSDPTGGVYNSPLHFGNGTRLTVT.

This sequence joins TRBV5-1 and TRBJ2-2, with a tentative D call TRBD2 (6 bases). Germline V gene sequence: CDR1 SGHRS, CDR2 YFSETQ. CDR3 length equals 16 residues. V lost 2 bases, J lost 5 bases, and 16 bases lay in between. CDR3: CASSFGGMGRTGELFF. Here the CDR3 DNA reads TGCGCCAGCAGCTTCGGGGGAATGGGACGGACCGGGGAGCTGTTTTTT. The full variable domain, in which reference TRBV5-1 and TRBJ2-2 provide the parts outside the CDR3, is KAGVTQTPRYLIKTRGQQVTLSCSPISGHRSVSWYQQTPGQGLQFLFEYFSETQRNKGNFPGRFSGRQFSNSRSEMNVSTLELGDSALYLCASSFGGMGRTGELFFGEGSRLTVL.

The chain uses TRBV24-1 and TRBJ2-7; 7 bases agree with TRBD2. This CDR3 has 14 amino acids. V dropped 5 bases and J dropped 4; count of bases not matched to a gene: 7. CDR1 and CDR2 (germline): KGHDR, SFDVKD. For the CDR3, the DNA is TGTGCCACCAGTGCCGGCGGGGGATCGTACGAGCAGTACTTC. Residues: CATSAGGGSYEQYF.

This rearrangement joins TRBV7-6 to TRBJ2-7; tentative D call: TRBD2 (5 bases). CDR3 length: 14 residues. Per germline, CDR1 SGHVS and CDR2 FNYEAQ. The V end was cut by 0 bases, the J end by 4 bases, with 10 bases between. As DNA, the CDR3 is TGTGCCAGCAGCTTAGCGGATCGGGATTACGAGCAGTACTTC. Its protein product is CASSLADRDYEQYF.

V is TRBV18 and J is TRBJ2-5, with D tentatively TRBD1 (5 bases). The CDR3 contains 13 residues. Trimming removed 5 bases at V and 5 bases at J, with 12 bases between. Germline CDR1 and CDR2: KGHSH and LQKENI. The CDR3 spells CASSRAGLETQYF. CDR3 DNA sequence: TGTGCCAGCTCAAGGGCAGGGTTGGAGACCCAGTACTTC.

DNA of the CDR3: TGTGCCAGCACGACATACGGGGTCACTGAAGCTTTCTTT. It yields the protein CASTTYGVTEAFF. The rearrangement uses TRBV12-3 or TRBV12-4 and TRBJ1-1; no definite D call. The CDR3 loop spans 13 amino acids. V lost 7 bases and J lost 4, with 13 bases in between.